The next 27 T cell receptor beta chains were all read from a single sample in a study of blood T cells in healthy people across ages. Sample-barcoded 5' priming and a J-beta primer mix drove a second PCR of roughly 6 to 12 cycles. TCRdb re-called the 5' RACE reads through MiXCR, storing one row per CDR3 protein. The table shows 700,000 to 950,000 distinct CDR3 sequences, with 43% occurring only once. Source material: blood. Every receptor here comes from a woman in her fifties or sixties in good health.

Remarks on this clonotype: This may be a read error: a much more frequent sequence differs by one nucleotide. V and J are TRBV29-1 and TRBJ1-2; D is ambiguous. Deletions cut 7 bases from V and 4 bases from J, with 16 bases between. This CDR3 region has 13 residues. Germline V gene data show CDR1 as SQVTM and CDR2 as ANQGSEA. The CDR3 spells CSGGGVGSYGYTF. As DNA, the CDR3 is TGCAGCGGTGGAGGAGTAGGCAGCTATGGCTACACCTTC.

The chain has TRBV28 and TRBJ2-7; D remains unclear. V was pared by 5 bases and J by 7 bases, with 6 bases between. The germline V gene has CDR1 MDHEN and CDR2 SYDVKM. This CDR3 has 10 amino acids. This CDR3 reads CASSAREQYF. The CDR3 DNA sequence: TGTGCCAGCAGTGCGAGAGAGCAGTACTTC.

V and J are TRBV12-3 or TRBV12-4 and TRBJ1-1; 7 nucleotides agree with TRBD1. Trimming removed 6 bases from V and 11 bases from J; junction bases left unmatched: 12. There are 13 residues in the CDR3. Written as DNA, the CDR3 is TGTGCCAGCAGCCAAGGACAGGCTATAGGGGCTTTCTTT. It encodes CASSQGQAIGAFF.

The CDR3 DNA reads as TGTGCCAGCAGCGGCGGACGCTGGGGACAGGGCACAGATACGCAGTATTTT. It specifies CASSGGRWGQGTDTQYF. This chain connects TRBV7-8 to TRBJ2-3, with TRBD1 matching 8 bases. The CDR3 runs to 17 residues. Per germline, CDR1 SGHVS and CDR2 FQNEAQ. The ends lost 5 bases at V and 1 base at J; junction bases unmatched: 11. The variable domain in full, completed from reference TRBV7-8 and TRBJ2-3, reads GAGVSQSPRYKVAKRGQDVALRCDPISGHVSLFWYQQALGQGPEFLTYFQNEAQLDKSGLPSDRFFAERPEGSVSTLKIQRTQQEDSAVYLCASSGGRWGQGTDTQYFGPGTRLTVL.

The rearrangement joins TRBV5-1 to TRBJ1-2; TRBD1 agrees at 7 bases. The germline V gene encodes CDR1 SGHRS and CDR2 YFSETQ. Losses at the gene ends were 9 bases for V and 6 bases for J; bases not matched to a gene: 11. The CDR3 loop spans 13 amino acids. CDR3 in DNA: TGCGCCATCGTACCAGGGACAGCGAATGGCTACACCTTC. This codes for CAIVPGTANGYTF.

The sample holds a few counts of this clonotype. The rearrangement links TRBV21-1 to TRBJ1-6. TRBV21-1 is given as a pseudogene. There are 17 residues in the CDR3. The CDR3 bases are TGTGCCAGCAGCAAAATTTGGGGTACTCAAGATAATTCACCCCTCCACTTT. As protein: CASSKIWGTQDNSPLHF.

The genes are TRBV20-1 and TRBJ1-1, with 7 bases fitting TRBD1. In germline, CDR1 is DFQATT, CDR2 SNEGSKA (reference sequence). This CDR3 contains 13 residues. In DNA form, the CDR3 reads TGCAGCGGACTCGGACAGGTCGTCGCTGAAGCTTTCTTT. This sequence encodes CSGLGQVVAEAFF.

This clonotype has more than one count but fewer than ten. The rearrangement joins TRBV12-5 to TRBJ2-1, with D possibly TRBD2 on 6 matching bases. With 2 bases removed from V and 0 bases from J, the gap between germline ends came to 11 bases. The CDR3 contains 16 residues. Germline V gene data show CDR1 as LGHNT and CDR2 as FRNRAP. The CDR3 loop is CASGLLAGSSYNEQFF. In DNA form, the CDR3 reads TGTGCTAGTGGTTTGTTGGCGGGGAGCTCCTACAATGAGCAGTTCTTC. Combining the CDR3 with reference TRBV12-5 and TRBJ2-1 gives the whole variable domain DARVTQTPRHKVTEMGQEVTMRCQPILGHNTVFWYRQTMMQGLELLAYFRNRAPLDDSGMPKDRFSAEMPDATLATLKIQPSEPRDSAVYFCASGLLAGSSYNEQFFGPGTRLTVL.

CDR3 DNA: TGTGCCAGCAGGGCATCACACTCTGGGGCCAACGTCCTGACTTTC. Its translation is CASRASHSGANVLTF. The chain has TRBV27 and TRBJ2-6; D remains unclear. This CDR3 region has 15 residues. Trimming took off 6 bases at V and 0 bases at J, with 9 bases between the two ends. Germline V gives CDR1 MNHEY, CDR2 SMNVEV (reference sequence).

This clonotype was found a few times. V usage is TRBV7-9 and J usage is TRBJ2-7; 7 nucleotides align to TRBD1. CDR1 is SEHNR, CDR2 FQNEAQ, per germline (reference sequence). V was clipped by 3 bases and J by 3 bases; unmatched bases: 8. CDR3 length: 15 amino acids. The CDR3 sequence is CASSFVGQAIYEQYF. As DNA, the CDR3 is TGTGCCAGCAGCTTCGTCGGACAGGCGATCTACGAGCAGTACTTC.

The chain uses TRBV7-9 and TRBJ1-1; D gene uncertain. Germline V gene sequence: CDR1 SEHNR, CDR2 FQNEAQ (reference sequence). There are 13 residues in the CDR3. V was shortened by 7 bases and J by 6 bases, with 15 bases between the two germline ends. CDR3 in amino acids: CASIPRGVPEAFF. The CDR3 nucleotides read TGTGCCAGCATCCCCCGTGGAGTCCCTGAAGCTTTCTTT.

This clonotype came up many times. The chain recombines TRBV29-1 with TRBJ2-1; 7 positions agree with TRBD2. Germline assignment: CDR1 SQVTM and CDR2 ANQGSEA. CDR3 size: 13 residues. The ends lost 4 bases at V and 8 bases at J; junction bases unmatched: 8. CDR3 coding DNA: TGCAGCGTTGTGAGACTAGCTTTGGATGAGCAGTTCTTC. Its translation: CSVVRLALDEQFF.

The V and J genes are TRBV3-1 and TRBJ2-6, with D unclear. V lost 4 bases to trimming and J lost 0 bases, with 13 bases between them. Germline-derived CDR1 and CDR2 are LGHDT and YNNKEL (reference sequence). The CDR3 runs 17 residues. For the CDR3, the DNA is TGTGCCAGCAGCCCTTTACTTAAGCTCTCTGGGGCCAACGTCCTGACTTTC. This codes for CASSPLLKLSGANVLTF.

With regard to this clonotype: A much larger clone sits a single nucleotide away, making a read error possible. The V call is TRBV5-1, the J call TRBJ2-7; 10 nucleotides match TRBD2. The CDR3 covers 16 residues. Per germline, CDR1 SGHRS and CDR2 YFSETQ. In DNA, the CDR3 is TGCGCCGGCAGCTTGGCGTCTAGCGGGAGTTCCTACGAGCAGTACTTC. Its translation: CAGSLASSGSSYEQYF.

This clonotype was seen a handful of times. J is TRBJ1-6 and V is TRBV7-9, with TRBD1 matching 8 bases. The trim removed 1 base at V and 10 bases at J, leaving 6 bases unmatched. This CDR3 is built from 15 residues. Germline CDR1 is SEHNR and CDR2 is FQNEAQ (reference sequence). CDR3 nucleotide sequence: TGTGCCAGCAGCTTAGAGAGACAGGGGTACTCACCCCTCCACTTT. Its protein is CASSLERQGYSPLHF.

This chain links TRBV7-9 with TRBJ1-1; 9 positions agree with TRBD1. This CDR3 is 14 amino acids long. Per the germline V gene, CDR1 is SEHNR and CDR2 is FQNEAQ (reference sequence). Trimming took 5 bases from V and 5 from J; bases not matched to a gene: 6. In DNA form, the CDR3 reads TGTGCCAGCAGCAGGGGAGACAGGGGGACTGAAGCTTTCTTT. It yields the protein CASSRGDRGTEAFF.

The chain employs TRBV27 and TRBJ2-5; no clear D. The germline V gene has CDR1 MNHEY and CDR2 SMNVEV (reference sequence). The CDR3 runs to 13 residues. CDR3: CVKAGWSPPEQYF. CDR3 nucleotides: TGTGTCAAAGCTGGCTGGAGTCCCCCGGAGCAGTACTTC.

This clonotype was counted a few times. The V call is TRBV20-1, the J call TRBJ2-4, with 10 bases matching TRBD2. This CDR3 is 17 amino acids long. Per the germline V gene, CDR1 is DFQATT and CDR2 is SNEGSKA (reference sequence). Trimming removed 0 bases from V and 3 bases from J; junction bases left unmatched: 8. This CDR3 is CSAREGAGGVGKNIQYF. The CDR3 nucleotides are TGCAGTGCTAGAGAGGGAGCGGGAGGGGTGGGCAAAAACATTCAGTACTTC.

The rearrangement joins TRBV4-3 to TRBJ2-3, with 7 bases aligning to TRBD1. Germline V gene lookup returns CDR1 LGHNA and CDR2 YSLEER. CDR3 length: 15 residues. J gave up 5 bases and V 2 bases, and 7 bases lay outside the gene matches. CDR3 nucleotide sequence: TGCGCCAGCAGCCAATTTAGTAGACAGGGAGATACGCAGTATTTT. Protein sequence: CASSQFSRQGDTQYF.

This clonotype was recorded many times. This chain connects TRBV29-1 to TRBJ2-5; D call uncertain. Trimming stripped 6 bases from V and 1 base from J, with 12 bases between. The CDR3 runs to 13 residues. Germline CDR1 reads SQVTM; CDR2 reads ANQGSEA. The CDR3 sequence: CSVVGRTQETQYF. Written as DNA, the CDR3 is TGCAGCGTCGTTGGACGGACCCAAGAGACCCAGTACTTC.

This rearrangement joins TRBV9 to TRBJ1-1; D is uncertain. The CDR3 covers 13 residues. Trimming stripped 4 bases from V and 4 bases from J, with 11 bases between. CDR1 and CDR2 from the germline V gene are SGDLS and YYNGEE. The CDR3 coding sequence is TGTGCCAGCAGCTTCGACGGATCCACTGAAGCTTTCTTT. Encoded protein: CASSFDGSTEAFF.

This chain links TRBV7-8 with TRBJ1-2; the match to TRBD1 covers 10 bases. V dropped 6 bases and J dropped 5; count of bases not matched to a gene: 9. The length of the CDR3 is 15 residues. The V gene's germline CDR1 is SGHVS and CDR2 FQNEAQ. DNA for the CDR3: TGTGCCAGCAGTCAAATTGGACAGGGGGAATATGGCTACACCTTC. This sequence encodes CASSQIGQGEYGYTF.

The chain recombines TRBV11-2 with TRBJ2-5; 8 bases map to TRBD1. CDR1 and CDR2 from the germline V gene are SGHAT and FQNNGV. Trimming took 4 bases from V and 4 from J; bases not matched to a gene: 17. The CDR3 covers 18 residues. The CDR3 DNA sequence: TGTGCCAGCAGCTCCCTTCGGGCAGGGGGCCGAGAAACAGAGACCCAGTACTTC. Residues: CASSSLRAGGRETETQYF.

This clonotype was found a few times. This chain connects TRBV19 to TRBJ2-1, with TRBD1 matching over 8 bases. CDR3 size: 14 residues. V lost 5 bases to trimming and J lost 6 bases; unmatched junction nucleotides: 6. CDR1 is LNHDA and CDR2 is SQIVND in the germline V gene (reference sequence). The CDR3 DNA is TGTGCCAGTAGTGTCGACAGGGGTCTCAATGAGCAGTTCTTC. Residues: CASSVDRGLNEQFF.

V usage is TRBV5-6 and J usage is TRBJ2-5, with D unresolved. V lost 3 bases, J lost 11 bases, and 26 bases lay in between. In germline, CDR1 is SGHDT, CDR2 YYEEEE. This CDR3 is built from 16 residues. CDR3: CASSSARMGYISEQYF. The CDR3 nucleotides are TGTGCCAGCAGCTCAGCAAGAATGGGGTATATCAGTGAGCAGTACTTC.

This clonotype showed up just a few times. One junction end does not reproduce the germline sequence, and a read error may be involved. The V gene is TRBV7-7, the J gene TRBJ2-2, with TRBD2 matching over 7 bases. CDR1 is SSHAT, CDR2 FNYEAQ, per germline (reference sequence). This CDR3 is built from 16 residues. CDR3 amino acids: CASSFGTAGATGELFF. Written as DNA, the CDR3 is TGTGCTAGCAGCTTTGGGACGGCGGGAGCCACCGGGGAGCTGTTTTTT.

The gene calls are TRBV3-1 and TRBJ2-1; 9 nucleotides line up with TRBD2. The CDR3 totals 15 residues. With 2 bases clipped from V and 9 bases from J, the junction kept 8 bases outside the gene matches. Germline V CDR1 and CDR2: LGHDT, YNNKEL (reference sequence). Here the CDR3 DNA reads TGTGCCAGCAGCCAAATCGCTAGCGGGGCAGGTGAGCAGTTCTTC. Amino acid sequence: CASSQIASGAGEQFF.